The rows below give T cell receptor beta chains drawn from one sample of a study of T cell clusters in autoimmune cytopenias. TCRdb reworked the multiplex PCR reads into one entry per CDR3 protein, no DNA. There are about 12,000 distinct CDR3 sequences in the sample, with around 2.7% held by the top ten. The sample consisted of peripheral blood. These receptors were taken from a human donor with an autoimmune cytopenia or autoimmune hepatitis (not recorded which). Each CDR3 is given with its conserved first and last residue. Not all rows give a size; the values are once, few, many and, for expanded clones, a class.

TRBJ2-7 | - | TRBV7-2 | CASSLGGQGIEQYF
TRBJ1-6 | - | TRBV12-3/TRBV12-4 | CASKKRDSYNSPLHF
TRBJ1-2 | - | TRBV6-1 | CASLRPGASYGYTF
TRBJ1-5 | - | TRBV7-9 | CASNRAQGQPQHF
TRBJ2-2 | medium-sized | TRBV6-6 | CASSQAGAGTGELFF
TRBJ2-1 | - | TRBV6-2/TRBV6-3 | CASSLAGGFYNEQFF
TRBJ1-3 | - | TRBV19 | CASSIVTGARGNTIYF
TRBJ2-2 | medium-sized | TRBV19 | CASRLGLVNAGELFF
TRBJ2-3 | medium-sized | TRBV5-5 | CASSGGPDTQYF
TRBJ2-2 | - | TRBV6-2/TRBV6-3 | CASSTGQGDTGELFF
TRBJ2-3 | - | TRBV12-3/TRBV12-4 | CASSLGQGSASTDTQYF
TRBJ2-3 | - | TRBV11-1 | CASSLGRTDTQYF
TRBJ1-2 | - | TRBV30 | CAWSRHPTGYTF
TRBJ1-1 | - | TRBV5-1 | CATKSRPNTEAFF
TRBJ2-6 | - | TRBV27 | CASSFLSGRAVGVLTF
TRBJ2-2 | medium-sized | TRBV27 | CASSSDWQTYTGELFF
TRBJ2-2 | - | TRBV19 | CASMGRGQGWTGELFF
TRBJ1-6 | - | TRBV28 | CASSLWQRDPPLHF
TRBJ1-2 | - | TRBV18 | CASSHSRDRVVYGYTF
TRBJ2-1 | - | TRBV6-2/TRBV6-3 | CATQTGGSYNEQFF
TRBJ1-4 | - | TRBV20-1 | CSARSGNGEKLFF
TRBJ2-2 | medium-sized | TRBV6-5 | CASRRKLGAGELFF
TRBJ2-5 | - | TRBV6-2/TRBV6-3 | CASSYSMWGQETQYF
TRBJ2-7 | - | TRBV6-5 | CASSQRGQGHEQYF
TRBJ2-1 | - | TRBV5-1 | CASRGVANEQFF
TRBJ2-3 | - | TRBV27 | CASSLFGTGTDHTDTQYF
TRBJ2-3 | - | TRBV18 | CASSGTTLDTQYF
TRBJ2-5 | medium-sized | TRBV19 | CASSPRGSETQYF
TRBJ1-1 | - | TRBV5-5 | CASSLLGSTEAFF
TRBJ1-4 | - | TRBV18 | CASSPPQGGSEKLFF
TRBJ2-7 | medium-sized | TRBV19 | CASSPDRGLYEQYF
TRBJ1-2 | - | TRBV15 | CATSPNSAGVNYGYTF
TRBJ1-2 | - | TRBV30 | CAWIFSNYGYTF
TRBJ2-5 | - | TRBV20-1 | CSARSPLQETQYF
TRBJ2-4 | - | TRBV7-2 | CASSSTTKNIQYF
TRBJ2-5 | medium-sized | TRBV30 | CAWRMTGSATQYF
TRBJ2-6 | medium-sized | TRBV19 | CASSITKGRANVLTF
TRBJ1-2 | medium-sized | TRBV29-1 | CSVETGRGYTF
TRBJ1-5 | - | TRBV20-1 | CSASGTPFSNQPQHF
TRBJ2-2 | medium-sized | TRBV29-1 | CSVIGRTGELFF
TRBJ2-7 | medium-sized | TRBV29-1 | CSVEGVSGRVDEQYF
TRBJ2-7 | - | TRBV6-1 | CASSDRLAGVYEQYF
TRBJ1-2 | - | TRBV19 | CASRSQGAGGYTF
TRBJ2-7 | - | TRBV7-2 | CASSRRPLAGVFEQYF
TRBJ2-2 | medium-sized | TRBV30 | CAKTGESNTGELFF
TRBJ1-2 | - | TRBV5-6 | CASSPSRLANYGYTF
TRBJ2-3 | medium-sized | TRBV29-1 | CSVPASGRADTQYF
TRBJ1-5 | - | TRBV12-3/TRBV12-4 | CASRGTGRQPQHF
TRBJ1-3 | - | TRBV19 | CASAPPWNTIYF
TRBJ2-1 | - | TRBV10-3 | CAILAGGSYPNEQFF
TRBJ2-7 | - | TRBV20-1 | CSARAVAGGRGEQYF
TRBJ2-1 | - | TRBV13 | CASSSLGREGYNEQFF
TRBJ2-1 | - | TRBV29-1 | CSVEDPVRSEYNEQFF
TRBJ1-1 | - | TRBV6-5 | CASSPPMNTEAFF